This TCR beta chain was sequenced for a study of blood T cell repertoires in COVID-19. Overall study: Samples came from the United States, Italy and Spain, spanning acute and convalescent COVID-19. T cells, B-cell-depleted T cells, or PBMCs provided the cDNA or gDNA that served as material.

Sequenced by immunoSEQ multiplex PCR; TCRdb stores in-frame clones only, minus some. The repertoire consists of under 350,000 clones, with less than 90% occurring once and the leading ten covering 3.5% to 5.5%. The germline V gene has CDR1 MNHEY and CDR2 SVGEGT. The CDR3 contains 15 residues. After removal of 4 bases from V and 4 bases from J, the junction contained 5 bases not matched to a gene. Sequenced: peripheral blood. This clonotype originated in a man in his 60s who had recovered from COVID-19. The V gene is TRBV6-2 or TRBV6-3, the J gene TRBJ2-1; TRBD1 aligns across 9 bases. The DNA for the CDR3 is TGTGCCAGCAGTTTAAGGGGACAGGGTTACAATGAGCAGTTCTTC. This codes for CASSLRGQGYNEQFF.